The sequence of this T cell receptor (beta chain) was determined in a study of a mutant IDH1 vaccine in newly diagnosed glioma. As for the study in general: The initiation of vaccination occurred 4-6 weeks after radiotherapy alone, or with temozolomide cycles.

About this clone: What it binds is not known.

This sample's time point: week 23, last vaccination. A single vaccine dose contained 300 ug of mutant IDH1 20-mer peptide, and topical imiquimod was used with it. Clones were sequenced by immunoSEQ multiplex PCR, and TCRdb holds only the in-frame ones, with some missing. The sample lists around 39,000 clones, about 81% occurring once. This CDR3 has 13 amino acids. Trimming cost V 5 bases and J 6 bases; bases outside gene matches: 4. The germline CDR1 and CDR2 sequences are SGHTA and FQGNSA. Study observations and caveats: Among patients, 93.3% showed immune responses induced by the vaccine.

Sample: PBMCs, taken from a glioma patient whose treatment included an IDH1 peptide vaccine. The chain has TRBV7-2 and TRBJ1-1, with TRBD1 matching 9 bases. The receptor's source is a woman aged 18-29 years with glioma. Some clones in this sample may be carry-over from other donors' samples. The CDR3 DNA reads TGTGCCAGCAGCCCAACAGGGGGCTCTGAAGCTTTCTTT. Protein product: CASSPTGGSEAFF.